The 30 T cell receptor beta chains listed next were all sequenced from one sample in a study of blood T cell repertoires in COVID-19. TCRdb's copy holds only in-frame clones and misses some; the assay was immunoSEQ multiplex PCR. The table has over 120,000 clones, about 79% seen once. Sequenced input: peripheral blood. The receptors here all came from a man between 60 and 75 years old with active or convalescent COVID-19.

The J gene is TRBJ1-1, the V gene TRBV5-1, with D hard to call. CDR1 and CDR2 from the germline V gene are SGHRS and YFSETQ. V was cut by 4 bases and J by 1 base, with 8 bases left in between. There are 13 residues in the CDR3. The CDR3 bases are TGCGCCAGCAGCCGACGGGGGAACACTGAAGCTTTCTTT. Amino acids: CASSRRGNTEAFF.

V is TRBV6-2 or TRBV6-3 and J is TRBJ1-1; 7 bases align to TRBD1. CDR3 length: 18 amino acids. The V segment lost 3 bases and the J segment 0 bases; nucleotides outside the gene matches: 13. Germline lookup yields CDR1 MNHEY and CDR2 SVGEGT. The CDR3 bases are TGTGCCAGCAGTTATAATGGCGTTTACAGGGGAATGAACACTGAAGCTTTCTTT. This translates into CASSYNGVYRGMNTEAFF.

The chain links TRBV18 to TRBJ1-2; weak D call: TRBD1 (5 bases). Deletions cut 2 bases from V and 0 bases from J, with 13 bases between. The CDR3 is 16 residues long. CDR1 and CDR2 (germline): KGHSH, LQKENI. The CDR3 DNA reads TGTGCCAGCTCACCAGGGGACGGGACTGCTAACTATGGCTACACCTTC. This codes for CASSPGDGTANYGYTF.

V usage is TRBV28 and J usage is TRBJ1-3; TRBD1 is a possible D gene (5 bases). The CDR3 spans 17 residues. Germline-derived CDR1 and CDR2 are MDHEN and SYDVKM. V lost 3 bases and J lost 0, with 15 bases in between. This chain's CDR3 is CASSLRRQPYSGNTIYF. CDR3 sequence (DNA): TGTGCCAGCAGTTTGCGTCGACAGCCTTACTCTGGAAACACCATATATTTT.

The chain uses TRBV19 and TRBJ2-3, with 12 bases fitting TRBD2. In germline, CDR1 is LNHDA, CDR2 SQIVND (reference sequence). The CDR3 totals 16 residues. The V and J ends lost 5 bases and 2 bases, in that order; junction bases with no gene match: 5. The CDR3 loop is CASSPRTSGITDTQYF. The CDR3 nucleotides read TGTGCCAGTAGTCCCCGGACTAGCGGGATCACAGATACGCAGTATTTT.

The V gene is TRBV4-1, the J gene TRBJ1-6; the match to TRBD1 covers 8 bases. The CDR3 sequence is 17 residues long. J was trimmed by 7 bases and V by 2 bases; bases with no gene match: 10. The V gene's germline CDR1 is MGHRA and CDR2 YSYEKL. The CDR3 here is CASSQSPATGVNSPLHF. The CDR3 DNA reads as TGCGCCAGCAGCCAATCCCCGGCGACAGGGGTGAATTCACCCCTCCACTTT.

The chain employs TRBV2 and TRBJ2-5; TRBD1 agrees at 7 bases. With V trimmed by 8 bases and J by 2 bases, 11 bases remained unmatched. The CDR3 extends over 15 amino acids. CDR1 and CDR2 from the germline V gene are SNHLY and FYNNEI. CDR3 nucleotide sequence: TGTGCCAGCGAATCCACCGGGACAGAGCAAGAGACCCAGTACTTC. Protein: CASESTGTEQETQYF.

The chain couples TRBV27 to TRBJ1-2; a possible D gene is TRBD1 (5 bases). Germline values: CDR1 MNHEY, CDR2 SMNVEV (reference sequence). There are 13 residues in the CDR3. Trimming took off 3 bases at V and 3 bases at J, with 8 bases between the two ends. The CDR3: CASSLGPYYGYTF. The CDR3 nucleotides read TGTGCCAGCAGTTTGGGGCCCTACTATGGCTACACCTTC.

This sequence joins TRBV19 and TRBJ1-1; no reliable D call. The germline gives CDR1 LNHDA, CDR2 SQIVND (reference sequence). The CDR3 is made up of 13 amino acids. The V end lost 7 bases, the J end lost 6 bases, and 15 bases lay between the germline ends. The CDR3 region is CASNFRPGAEAFF. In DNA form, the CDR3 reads TGTGCCAGTAACTTCCGGCCAGGTGCTGAAGCTTTCTTT.

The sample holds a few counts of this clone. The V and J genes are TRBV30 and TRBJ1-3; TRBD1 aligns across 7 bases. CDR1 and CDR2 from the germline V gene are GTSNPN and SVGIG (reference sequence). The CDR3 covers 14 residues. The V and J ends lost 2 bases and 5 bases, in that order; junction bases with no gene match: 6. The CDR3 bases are TGTGCCTGGAGTACTGACAGGGATAGAAACACCATATATTTT. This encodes CAWSTDRDRNTIYF.

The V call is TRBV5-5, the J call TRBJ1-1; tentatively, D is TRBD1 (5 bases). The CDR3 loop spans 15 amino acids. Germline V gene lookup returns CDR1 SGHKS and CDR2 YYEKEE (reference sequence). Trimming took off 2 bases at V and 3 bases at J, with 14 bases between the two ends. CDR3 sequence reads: CASSFQGNQDTEAFF. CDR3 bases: TGTGCCAGCAGCTTTCAGGGCAACCAGGACACTGAAGCTTTCTTT.

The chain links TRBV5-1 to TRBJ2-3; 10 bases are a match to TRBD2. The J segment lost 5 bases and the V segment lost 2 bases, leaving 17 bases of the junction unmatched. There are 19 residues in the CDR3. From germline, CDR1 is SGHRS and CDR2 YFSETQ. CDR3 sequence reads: CASSFQLAGEGVIEDTQYF. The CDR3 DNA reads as TGCGCCAGCAGCTTCCAGCTAGCGGGAGAAGGGGTAATTGAAGATACGCAGTATTTT.

CDR3 DNA: TGTGCCAGCAGTTCACCCGGACAGGGGCAAAGCAATCAGCCCCAGCATTTT. Amino acids: CASSSPGQGQSNQPQHF. V gene TRBV27 combines with J gene TRBJ1-5, with TRBD1 matching over 9 bases. The J segment lost 1 base and the V segment lost 4 bases, leaving 8 bases of the junction unmatched. This CDR3 is built from 17 residues. Germline V gives CDR1 MNHEY, CDR2 SMNVEV (reference sequence).

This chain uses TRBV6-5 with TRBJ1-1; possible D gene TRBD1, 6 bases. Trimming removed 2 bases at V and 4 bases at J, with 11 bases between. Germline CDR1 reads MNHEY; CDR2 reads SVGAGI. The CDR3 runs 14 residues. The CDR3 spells CASSYGGGGTEAFF. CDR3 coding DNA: TGTGCCAGCAGTTACGGGGGAGGGGGCACTGAAGCTTTCTTT.

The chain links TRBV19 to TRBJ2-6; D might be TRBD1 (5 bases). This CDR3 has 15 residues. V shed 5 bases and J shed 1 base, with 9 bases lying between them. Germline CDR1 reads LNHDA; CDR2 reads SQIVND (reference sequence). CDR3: CASSSAGSGANVLTF. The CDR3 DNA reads TGTGCCAGTAGTTCGGCAGGGTCTGGGGCCAACGTCCTGACTTTC.

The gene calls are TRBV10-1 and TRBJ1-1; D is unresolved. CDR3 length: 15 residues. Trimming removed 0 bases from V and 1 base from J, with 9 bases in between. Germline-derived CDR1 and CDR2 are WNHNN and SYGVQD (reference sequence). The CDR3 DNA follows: TGCGCCAGCAGTGAGTCGGGCAGAAAGAACACTGAAGCTTTCTTT. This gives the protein CASSESGRKNTEAFF.

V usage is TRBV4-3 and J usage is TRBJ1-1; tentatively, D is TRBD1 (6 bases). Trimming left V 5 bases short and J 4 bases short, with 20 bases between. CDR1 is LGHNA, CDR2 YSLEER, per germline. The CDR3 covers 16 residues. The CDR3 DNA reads TGCGCCAGCAGCAAGAGTAGGGGTCTAGGGGGCACTGAAGCTTTCTTT. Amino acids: CASSKSRGLGGTEAFF.

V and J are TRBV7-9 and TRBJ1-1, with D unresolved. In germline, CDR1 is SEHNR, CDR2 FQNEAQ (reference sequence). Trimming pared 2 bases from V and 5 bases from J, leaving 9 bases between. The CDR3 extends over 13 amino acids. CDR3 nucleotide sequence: TGTGCCAGCAGCTTATTGGCGGAGACTGAAGCTTTCTTT. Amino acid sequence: CASSLLAETEAFF.

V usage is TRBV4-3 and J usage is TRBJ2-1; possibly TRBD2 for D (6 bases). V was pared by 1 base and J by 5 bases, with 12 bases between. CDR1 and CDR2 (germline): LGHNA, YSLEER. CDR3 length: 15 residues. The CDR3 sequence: CASSQGRDLDNEQFF. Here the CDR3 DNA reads TGCGCCAGCAGCCAAGGCCGGGACTTAGACAATGAGCAGTTCTTC.

This CDR3 is CASSVSRNEQFF. The CDR3 DNA reads as TGTGCCAGCAGTGTTAGTCGGAATGAGCAGTTCTTC. This chain connects TRBV2 to TRBJ2-1; D gene uncertain. This CDR3 comprises 12 residues. V lost 4 bases, J lost 7 bases, and 8 bases lay in between. The germline V gene has CDR1 SNHLY and CDR2 FYNNEI.

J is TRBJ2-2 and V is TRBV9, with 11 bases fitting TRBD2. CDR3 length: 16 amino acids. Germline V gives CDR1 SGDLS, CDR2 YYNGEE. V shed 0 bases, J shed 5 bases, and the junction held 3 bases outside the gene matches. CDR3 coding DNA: TGTGCCAGCAGCGTAGCTAGCGGGGGGCGGACCGGGGAGCTGTTTTTT. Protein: CASSVASGGRTGELFF.

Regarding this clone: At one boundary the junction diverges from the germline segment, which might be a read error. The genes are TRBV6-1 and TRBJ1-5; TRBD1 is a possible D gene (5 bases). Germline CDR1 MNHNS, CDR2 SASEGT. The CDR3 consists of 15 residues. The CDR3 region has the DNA TGTGCCAGCAGAGAAGCGGGGGGTGGCAATCAGCCCCAGCATTTT. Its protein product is CASREAGGGNQPQHF.

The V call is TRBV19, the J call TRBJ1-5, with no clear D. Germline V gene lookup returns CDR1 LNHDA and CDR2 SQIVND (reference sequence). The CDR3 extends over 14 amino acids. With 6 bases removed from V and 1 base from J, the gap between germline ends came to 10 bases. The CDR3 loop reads CASSPGTSNQPQHF. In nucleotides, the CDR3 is TGTGCCAGTAGCCCAGGTACGAGCAATCAGCCCCAGCATTTT.

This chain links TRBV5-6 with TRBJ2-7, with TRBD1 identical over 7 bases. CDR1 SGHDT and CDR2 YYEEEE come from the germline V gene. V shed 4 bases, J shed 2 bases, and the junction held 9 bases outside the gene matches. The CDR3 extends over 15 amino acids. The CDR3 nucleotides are TGTGCCAGCAGCGGGACCGGGACAGAGACCTACGAGCAGTACGTC. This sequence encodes CASSGTGTETYEQYV.

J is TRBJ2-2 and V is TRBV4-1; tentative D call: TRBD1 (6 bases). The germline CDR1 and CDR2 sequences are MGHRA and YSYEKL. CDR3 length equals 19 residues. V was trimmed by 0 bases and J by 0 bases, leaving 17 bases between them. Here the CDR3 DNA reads TGCGCCAGCAGCCAAGATTTCCCGCAGGGACAATCGAACACCGGGGAGCTGTTTTTT. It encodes CASSQDFPQGQSNTGELFF.

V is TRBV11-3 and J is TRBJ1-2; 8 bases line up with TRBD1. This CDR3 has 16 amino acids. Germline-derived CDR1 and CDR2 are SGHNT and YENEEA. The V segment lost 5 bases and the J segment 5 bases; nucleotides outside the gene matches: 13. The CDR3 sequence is CASSRELGTGRYGYTF. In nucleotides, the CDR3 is TGTGCCAGCAGCCGAGAACTCGGGACAGGACGATATGGCTACACCTTC.

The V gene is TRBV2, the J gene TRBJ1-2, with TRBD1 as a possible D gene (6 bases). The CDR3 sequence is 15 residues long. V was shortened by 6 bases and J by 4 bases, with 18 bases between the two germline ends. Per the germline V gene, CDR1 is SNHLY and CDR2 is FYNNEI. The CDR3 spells CASSETGHQSYGYTF. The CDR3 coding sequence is TGTGCCAGCAGCGAAACGGGACACCAGAGCTATGGCTACACCTTC.

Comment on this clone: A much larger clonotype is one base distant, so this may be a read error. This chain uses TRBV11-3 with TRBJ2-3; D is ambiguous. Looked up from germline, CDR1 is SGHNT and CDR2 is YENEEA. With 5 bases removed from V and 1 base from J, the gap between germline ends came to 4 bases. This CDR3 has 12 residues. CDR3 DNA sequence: TGTGCCAGCAGCCGCGGCACAGATACGCAGTATTTT. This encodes CASSRGTDTQYF.

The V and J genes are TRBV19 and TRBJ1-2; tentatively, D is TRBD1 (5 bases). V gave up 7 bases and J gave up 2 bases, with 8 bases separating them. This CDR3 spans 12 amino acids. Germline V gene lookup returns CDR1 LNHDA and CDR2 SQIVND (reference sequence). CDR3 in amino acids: CASKTVNYGYTF. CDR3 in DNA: TGTGCCAGTAAGACAGTCAACTATGGCTACACCTTC.

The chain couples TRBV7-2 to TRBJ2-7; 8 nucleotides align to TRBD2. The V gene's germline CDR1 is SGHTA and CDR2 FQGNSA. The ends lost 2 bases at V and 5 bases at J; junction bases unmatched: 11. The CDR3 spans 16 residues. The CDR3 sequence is CASSLPSSGRRNEQYV. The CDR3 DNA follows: TGTGCCAGCAGCTTACCGAGCAGCGGGAGAAGGAACGAGCAGTACGTC.